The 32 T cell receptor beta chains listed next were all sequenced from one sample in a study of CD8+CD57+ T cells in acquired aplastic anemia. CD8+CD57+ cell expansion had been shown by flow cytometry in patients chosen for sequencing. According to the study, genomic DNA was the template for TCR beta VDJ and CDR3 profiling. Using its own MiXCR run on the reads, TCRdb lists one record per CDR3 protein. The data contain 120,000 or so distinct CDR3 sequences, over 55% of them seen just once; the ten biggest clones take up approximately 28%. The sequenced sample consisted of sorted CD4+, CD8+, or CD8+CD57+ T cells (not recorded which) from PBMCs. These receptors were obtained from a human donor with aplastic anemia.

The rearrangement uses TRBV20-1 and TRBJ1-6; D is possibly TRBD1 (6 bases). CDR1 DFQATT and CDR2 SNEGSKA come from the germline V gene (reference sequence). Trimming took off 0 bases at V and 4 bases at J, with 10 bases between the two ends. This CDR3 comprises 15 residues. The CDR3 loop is CSARETGAYNSPLHF. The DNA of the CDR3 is TGCAGTGCTAGAGAGACAGGTGCTTATAATTCACCCCTCCACTTT.

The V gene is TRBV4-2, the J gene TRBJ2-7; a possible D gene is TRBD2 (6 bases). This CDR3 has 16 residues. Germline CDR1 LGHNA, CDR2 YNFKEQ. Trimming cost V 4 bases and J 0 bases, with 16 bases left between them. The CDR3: CASSRLTSRSSYEQYF. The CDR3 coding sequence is TGTGCCAGCAGCCGACTGACTAGTAGGAGCTCCTACGAGCAGTACTTC.

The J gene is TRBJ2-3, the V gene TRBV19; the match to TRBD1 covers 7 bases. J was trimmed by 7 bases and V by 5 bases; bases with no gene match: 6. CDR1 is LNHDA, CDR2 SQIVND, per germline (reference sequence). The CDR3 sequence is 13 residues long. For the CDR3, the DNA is TGTGCCAGTAGTCTCGACAGGGCGAATACGCAGTATTTT. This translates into CASSLDRANTQYF.

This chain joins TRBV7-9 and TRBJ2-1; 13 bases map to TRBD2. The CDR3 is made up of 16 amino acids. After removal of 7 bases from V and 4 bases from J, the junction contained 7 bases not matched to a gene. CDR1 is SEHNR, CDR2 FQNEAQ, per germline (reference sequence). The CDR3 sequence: CASKLAGGGRYNEQFF. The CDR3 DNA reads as TGTGCCAGCAAACTAGCGGGAGGGGGTAGATACAATGAGCAGTTCTTC. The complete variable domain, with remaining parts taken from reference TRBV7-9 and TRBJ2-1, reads DTGVSQNPRHKITKRGQNVTFRCDPISEHNRLYWYRQTLGQGPEFLTYFQNEAQLEKSRLLSDRFSAERPKGSFSTLEIQRTEQGDSAMYLCASKLAGGGRYNEQFFGPGTRLTVL.

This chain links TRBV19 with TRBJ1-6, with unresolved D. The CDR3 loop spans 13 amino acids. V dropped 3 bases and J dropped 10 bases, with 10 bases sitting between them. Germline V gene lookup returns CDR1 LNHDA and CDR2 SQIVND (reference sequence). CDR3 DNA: TGTGCCAGTAGTATTTCGGGCTCCTCACCCCTCCACTTT. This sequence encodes CASSISGSSPLHF.

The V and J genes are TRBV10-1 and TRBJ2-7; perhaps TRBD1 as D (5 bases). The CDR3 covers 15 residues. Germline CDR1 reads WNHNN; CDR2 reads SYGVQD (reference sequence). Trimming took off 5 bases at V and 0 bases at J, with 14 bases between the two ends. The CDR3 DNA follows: TGCGCCAGCAGTTACAGGCTCCTATACTCCTACGAGCAGTACTTC. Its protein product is CASSYRLLYSYEQYF.

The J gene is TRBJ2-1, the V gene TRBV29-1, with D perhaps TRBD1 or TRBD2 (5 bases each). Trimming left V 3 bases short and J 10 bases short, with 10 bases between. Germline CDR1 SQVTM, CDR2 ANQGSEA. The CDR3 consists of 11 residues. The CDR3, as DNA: TGCAGCGTTGATTTGGGGACCGAGCAGTTCTTC. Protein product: CSVDLGTEQFF.

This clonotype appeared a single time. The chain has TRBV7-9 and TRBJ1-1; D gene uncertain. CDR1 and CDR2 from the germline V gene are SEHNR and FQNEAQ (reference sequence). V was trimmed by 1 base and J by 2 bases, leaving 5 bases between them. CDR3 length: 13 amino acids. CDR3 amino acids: CASSLGHNTEAFF. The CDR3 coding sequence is TGTGCCAGCAGCTTAGGGCACAACACTGAAGCTTTCTTT.

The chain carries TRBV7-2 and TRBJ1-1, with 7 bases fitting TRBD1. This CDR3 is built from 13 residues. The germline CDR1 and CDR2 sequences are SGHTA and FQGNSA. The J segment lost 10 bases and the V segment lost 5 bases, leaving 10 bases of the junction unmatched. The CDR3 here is CASSQGGGARAFF. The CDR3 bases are TGTGCCAGCAGCCAGGGAGGGGGCGCCCGAGCTTTCTTT. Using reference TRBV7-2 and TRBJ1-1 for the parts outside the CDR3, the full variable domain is GAGVSQSPSNKVTEKGKDVELRCDPISGHTALYWYRQSLGQGLEFLIYFQGNSAPDKSGLPSDRFSAERTGGSVSTLTIQRTQQEDSAVYLCASSQGGGARAFFGQGTRLTVV.

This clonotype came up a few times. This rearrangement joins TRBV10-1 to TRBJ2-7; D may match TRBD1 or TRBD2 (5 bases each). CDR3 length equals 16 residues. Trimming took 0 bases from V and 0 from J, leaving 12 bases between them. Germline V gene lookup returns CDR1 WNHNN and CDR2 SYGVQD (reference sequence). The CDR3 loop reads CASSESRGVLSYEQYF. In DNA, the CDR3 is TGCGCCAGCAGTGAGTCTCGAGGGGTACTCTCCTACGAGCAGTACTTC.

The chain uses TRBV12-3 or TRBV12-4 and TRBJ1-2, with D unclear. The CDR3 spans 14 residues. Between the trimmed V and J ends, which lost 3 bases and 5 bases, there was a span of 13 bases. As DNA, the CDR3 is TGTGCCAGCAGTTTCGGGCCGCGGGATTATGGCTACACCTTC. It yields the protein CASSFGPRDYGYTF.

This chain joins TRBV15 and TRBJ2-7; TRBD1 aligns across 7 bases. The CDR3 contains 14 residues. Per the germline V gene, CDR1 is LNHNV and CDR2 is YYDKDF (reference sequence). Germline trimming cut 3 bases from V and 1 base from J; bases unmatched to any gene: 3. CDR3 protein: CATSRRGQSYEQYF. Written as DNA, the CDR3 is TGTGCCACCAGCAGGAGGGGGCAGTCCTACGAGCAGTACTTC.

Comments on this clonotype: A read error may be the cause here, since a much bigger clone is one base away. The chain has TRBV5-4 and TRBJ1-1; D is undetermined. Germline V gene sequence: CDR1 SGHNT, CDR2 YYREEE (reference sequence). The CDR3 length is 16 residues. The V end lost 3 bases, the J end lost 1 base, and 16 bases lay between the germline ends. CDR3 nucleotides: TGTGCCAGCAGCTCTCCTGACGTTGACGAGAACACTGAAGCTTTCTTT. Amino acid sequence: CASSSPDVDENTEAFF.

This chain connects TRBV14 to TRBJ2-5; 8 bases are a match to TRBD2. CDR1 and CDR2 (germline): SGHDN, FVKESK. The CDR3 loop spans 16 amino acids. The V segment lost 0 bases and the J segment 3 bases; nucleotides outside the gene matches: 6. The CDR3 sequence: CASSQEGLTSEETQYF. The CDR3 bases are TGTGCCAGCAGCCAAGAAGGGTTGACTAGCGAAGAGACCCAGTACTTC. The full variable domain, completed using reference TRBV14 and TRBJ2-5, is EAGVTQFPSHSVIEKGQTVTLRCDPISGHDNLYWYRRVMGKEIKFLLHFVKESKQDESGMPNNRFLAERTGGTYSTLKVQPAELEDSGVYFCASSQEGLTSEETQYFGPGTRLLVL.

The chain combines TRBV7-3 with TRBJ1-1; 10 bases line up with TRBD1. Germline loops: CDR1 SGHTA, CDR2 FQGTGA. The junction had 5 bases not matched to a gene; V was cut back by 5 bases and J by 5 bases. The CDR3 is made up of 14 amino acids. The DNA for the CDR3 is TGTGCCAGCAGCGAGACAGGGGGCGCTACTGAAGCTTTCTTT. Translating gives CASSETGGATEAFF.

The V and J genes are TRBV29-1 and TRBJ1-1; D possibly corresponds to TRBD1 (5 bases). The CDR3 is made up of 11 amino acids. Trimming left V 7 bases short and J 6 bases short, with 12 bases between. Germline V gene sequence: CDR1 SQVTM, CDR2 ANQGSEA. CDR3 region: CSGGGEAEAFF. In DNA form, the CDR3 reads TGCAGCGGTGGGGGGGAGGCTGAAGCTTTCTTT. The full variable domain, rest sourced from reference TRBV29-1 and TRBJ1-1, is SAVISQKPSRDICQRGTSLTIQCQVDSQVTMMFWYRQQPGQSLTLIATANQGSEATYESGFVIDKFPISRPNLTFSTLTVSNMSPEDSSIYLCSGGGEAEAFFGQGTRLTVV.

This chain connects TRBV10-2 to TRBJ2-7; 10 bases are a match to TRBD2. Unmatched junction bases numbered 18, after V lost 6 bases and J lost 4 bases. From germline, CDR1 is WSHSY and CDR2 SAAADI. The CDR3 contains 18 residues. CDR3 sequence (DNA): TGCGCCAGCAGGGACCCCCGACTAGCGGGTGACCCACCGTACGAGCAGTACTTC. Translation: CASRDPRLAGDPPYEQYF.

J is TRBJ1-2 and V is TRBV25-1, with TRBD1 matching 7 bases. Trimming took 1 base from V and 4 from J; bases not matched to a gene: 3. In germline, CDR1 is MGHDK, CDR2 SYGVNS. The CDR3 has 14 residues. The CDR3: CASSESRDSYGYTF. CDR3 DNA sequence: TGTGCCAGCAGTGAATCCAGGGACAGCTATGGCTACACCTTC.

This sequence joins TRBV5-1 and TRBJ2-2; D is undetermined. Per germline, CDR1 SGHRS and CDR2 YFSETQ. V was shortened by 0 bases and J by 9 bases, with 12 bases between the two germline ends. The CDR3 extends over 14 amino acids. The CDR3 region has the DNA TGCGCCAGCAGCTTGGCCTACAAGGAACGGGAGCTGTTTTTT. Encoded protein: CASSLAYKERELFF.

The CDR3 DNA reads as TGTGCCAGCGGAAGGTGGGCTAATGAAAAACTGTTTTTT. Residues: CASGRWANEKLFF. The genes are TRBV2 and TRBJ1-4; no firm D call. V shed 8 bases and J shed 3 bases, with 10 bases lying between them. The CDR3 consists of 13 residues. Germline V CDR1 and CDR2: SNHLY, FYNNEI.

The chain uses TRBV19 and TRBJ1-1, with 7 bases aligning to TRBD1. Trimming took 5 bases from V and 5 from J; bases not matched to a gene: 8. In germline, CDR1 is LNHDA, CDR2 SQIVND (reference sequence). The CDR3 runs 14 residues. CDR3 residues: CASSLQGLWTEAFF. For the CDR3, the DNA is TGTGCCAGTAGTTTACAGGGGCTGTGGACTGAAGCTTTCTTT.

Here the CDR3 reads CASSPRLAGPYYNEQFF. In nucleotides, the CDR3 is TGTGCCAGCAGTCCCCGACTAGCGGGGCCCTACTACAATGAGCAGTTCTTC. The rearrangement links TRBV27 to TRBJ2-1; 11 bases match TRBD2. Germline V lookup: CDR1 MNHEY, CDR2 SMNVEV (reference sequence). After removal of 5 bases from V and 3 bases from J, the junction contained 9 bases not matched to a gene. This CDR3 comprises 17 residues.

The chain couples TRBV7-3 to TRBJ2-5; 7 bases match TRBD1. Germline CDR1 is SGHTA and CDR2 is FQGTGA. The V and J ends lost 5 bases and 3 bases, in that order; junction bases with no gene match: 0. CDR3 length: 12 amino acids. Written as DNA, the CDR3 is TGTGCCAGCAGCCAGGGGGAAGAGACCCAGTACTTC. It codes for CASSQGEETQYF.

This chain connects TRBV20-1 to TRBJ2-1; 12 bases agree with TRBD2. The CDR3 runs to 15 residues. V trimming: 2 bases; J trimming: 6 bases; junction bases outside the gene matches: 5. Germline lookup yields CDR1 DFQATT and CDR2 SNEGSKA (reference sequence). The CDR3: CSARKGLAGSNEQFF. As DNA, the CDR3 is TGCAGTGCTAGAAAAGGACTAGCGGGGAGCAATGAGCAGTTCTTC.

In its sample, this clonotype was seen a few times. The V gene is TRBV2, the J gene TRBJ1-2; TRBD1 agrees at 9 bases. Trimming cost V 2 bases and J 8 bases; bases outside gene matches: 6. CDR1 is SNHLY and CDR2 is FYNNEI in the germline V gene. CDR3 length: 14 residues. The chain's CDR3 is CASSELGTGYGYTF. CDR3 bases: TGTGCCAGCAGTGAACTCGGGACAGGGTACGGCTACACCTTC.

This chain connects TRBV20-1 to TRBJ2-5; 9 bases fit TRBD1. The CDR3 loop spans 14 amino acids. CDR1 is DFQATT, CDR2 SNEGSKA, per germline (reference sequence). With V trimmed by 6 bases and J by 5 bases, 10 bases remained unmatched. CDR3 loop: CSASTGGGWETQYF. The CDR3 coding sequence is TGCAGTGCGAGTACAGGGGGCGGGTGGGAGACCCAGTACTTC.

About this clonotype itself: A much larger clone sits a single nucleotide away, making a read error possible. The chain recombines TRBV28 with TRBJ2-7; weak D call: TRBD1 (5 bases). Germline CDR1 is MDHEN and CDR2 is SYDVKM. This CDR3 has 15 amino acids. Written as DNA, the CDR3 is TGTGCCAGCACCGCGCCCGACAGTTCGTCCTACGGGCAGTACTTC. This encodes CASTAPDSSSYGQYF.

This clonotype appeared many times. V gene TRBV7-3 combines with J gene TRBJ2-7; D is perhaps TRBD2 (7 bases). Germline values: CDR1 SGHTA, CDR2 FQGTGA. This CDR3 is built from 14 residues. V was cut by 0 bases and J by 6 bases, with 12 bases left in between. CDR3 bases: TGTGCCAGCAGCTTAACAGGGGGGGGAACCGAGCAGTACTTC. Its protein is CASSLTGGGTEQYF. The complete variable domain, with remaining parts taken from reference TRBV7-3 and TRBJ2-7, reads GAGVSQTPSNKVTEKGKYVELRCDPISGHTALYWYRQSLGQGPEFLIYFQGTGAADDSGLPNDRFFAVRPEGSVSTLKIQRTERGDSAVYLCASSLTGGGTEQYFGPGTRLTVT.

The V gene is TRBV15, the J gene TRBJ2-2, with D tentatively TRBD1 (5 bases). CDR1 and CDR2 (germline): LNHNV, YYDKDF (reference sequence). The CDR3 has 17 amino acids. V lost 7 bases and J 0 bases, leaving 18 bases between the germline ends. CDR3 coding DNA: TGTGCCACCAACCGTCCCCAGGGCTGTGCGAACACCGGGGAGCTGTTTTTT. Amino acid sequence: CATNRPQGCANTGELFF.

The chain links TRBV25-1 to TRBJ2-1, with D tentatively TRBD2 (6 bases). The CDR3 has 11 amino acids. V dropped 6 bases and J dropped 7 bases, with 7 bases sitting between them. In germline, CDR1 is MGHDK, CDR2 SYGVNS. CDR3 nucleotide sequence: TGTGCCAGCAGACTAGCTAATGAGCAGTTCTTC. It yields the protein CASRLANEQFF. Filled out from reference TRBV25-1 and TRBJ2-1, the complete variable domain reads EADIYQTPRYLVIGTGKKITLECSQTMGHDKMYWYQQDPGMELHLIHYSYGVNSTEKGDLSSESTVSRIRTEHFPLTLESARPSHTSQYLCASRLANEQFFGPGTRLTVL.

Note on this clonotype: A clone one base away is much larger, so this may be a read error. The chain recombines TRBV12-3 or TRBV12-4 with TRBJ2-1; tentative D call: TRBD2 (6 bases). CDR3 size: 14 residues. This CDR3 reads CASSLGMTRREQIF. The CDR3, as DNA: TGTGCCAGCAGTTTAGGGATGACTAGAAGGGAGCAGATCTTC.

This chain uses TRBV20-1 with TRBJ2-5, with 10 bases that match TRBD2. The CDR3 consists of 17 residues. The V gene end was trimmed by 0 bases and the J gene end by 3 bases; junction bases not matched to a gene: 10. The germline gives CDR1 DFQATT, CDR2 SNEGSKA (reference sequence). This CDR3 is CSARDLPSGRWEETQYF. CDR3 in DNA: TGCAGTGCTAGAGATCTTCCTAGCGGGAGATGGGAAGAGACCCAGTACTTC.